A single sample gave rise to the 21 T cell receptor beta chains below, sequenced in a study of shared clonotypes between healthy human individuals. The method was immunoSEQ multiplex PCR; TCRdb's version includes in-frame clones alone and lacks a portion of them. The table has approximately 97,000 clones, roughly 69% seen once; the top ten hold 40% to 45%. Material: memory CD8+ T cells sorted from blood. The subset here: CD45RO+ cells pooled with CCR7-negative TemRA cells. Receptors were obtained from a young man in good health.

The genes are TRBV11-2 and TRBJ2-5; D tentatively reads TRBD1 or TRBD2 (6 bases each). This CDR3 comprises 14 residues. V dropped 5 bases and J dropped 4 bases, with 14 bases sitting between them. CDR1 and CDR2 (germline): SGHAT, FQNNGV. The CDR3 coding sequence is TGTGCCAGCAGCCACGCTGGAGGGGGAGAGACCCAGTACTTC. It encodes CASSHAGGGETQYF.

The CDR3 nucleotides are TGTGCCAGCAGTTCCGGGAGCCACTACGAGCAGTACTTC. The encoded protein is CASSSGSHYEQYF. The chain recombines TRBV6-5 with TRBJ2-7, with a possible D match to TRBD2 (6 bases). Per the germline V gene, CDR1 is MNHEY and CDR2 is SVGAGI. V lost 4 bases, J lost 3 bases, and 10 bases lay in between. This CDR3 is built from 13 residues.

Many counts were recorded for this clone. The chain has TRBV5-1 and TRBJ2-7; TRBD2 is a possible D gene (7 bases). From germline, CDR1 is SGHRS and CDR2 YFSETQ. CDR3 length: 16 residues. V gave up 1 base and J gave up 3 bases, with 17 bases separating them. The CDR3 here is CASSLSAQGGVYEQYF. As DNA, the CDR3 is TGCGCCAGCAGCTTGTCTGCACAGGGAGGGGTCTACGAGCAGTACTTC. Drawing the rest from reference TRBV5-1 and TRBJ2-7, the complete variable domain is KAGVTQTPRYLIKTRGQQVTLSCSPISGHRSVSWYQQTPGQGLQFLFEYFSETQRNKGNFPGRFSGRQFSNSRSEMNVSTLELGDSALYLCASSLSAQGGVYEQYFGPGTRLTVT.

Concerning this clone: This may stem from a read error, because a much larger clone lies one nucleotide away. The same CDR3 is also encoded by other DNA sequences in this sample. This chain links TRBV4-1 with TRBJ1-2, with D perhaps TRBD1 (5 bases). The germline V gene has CDR1 MGHRA and CDR2 YSYEKL. The CDR3 sequence is 17 residues long. Trimming took 3 bases from V and 4 from J, leaving 21 bases between them. CDR3 nucleotides: TGCGCCAGCAGCCAGGAGCCCCAGCCCGGGGGTGGCTATGGCTACACCTTC. It codes for CASSQEPQPGGGYGYTF.

V and J are TRBV11-2 and TRBJ2-7; D is undetermined. V dropped 5 bases and J dropped 1 base, with 9 bases sitting between them. This CDR3 region has 13 residues. CDR1 and CDR2 (germline): SGHAT, FQNNGV. CDR3 sequence (DNA): TGTGCCAGCAGCCAGACTTATTCCTACGAGCAGTACTTC. This sequence encodes CASSQTYSYEQYF.

This clone showed up many times. V and J are TRBV6-5 and TRBJ2-7; 11 bases match TRBD2. The V segment lost 6 bases and the J segment 1 base; nucleotides outside the gene matches: 5. Germline V CDR1 and CDR2: MNHEY, SVGAGI. The length of the CDR3 is 15 residues. CDR3 nucleotide sequence: TGTGCCAGCAGCCAAACTAGCGGGGGTTCCTACGAGCAGTACTTC. Amino acid sequence: CASSQTSGGSYEQYF.

The rearrangement joins TRBV25-1 to TRBJ2-1; tentative D call: TRBD1 (5 bases). The CDR3 consists of 14 residues. The germline CDR1 and CDR2 sequences are MGHDK and SYGVNS. V was cut by 5 bases and J by 3 bases, with 11 bases left in between. The CDR3 DNA reads as TGTGCCAGCAGTAGGGGTTTTGACTACAATGAGCAGTTCTTC. Its protein product is CASSRGFDYNEQFF.

In its sample, this clone was seen many times. The chain joins TRBV29-1 to TRBJ2-7, with D hard to call. Germline V gene data show CDR1 as SQVTM and CDR2 as ANQGSEA. The CDR3 is 13 amino acids. V lost 2 bases to trimming and J lost 5 bases, with 13 bases between them. CDR3 sequence: CSVESRSENEQYF. The CDR3 bases are TGCAGCGTTGAAAGCCGAAGCGAGAACGAGCAGTACTTC.

With regard to this clone: One base away lies a much larger clone, so this may be a sequencing read error. In the same sample, other DNA sequences code for this CDR3. The chain is built from TRBV6-4 and TRBJ2-6; unclear D gene. Germline CDR1 reads MRHNA; CDR2 reads SNTAGT. With 0 bases removed from V and 2 bases from J, the gap between germline ends came to 2 bases. This CDR3 region has 14 residues. This chain's CDR3 is CASSDSTGANVLTF. The CDR3 region has the DNA TGTGCCAGCAGTGACTCGACTGGGGCCAACGTCCTGACTTTC.

V and J are TRBV4-1 and TRBJ2-7; TRBD2 matches at 11 bases. Germline CDR1 reads MGHRA; CDR2 reads YSYEKL. The V gene end was trimmed by 5 bases and the J gene end by 2 bases; junction bases not matched to a gene: 5. The CDR3 covers 15 residues. The chain's CDR3 is CASSELAGGAYEQYF. The CDR3 DNA sequence: TGCGCCAGCAGCGAGCTAGCGGGGGGAGCCTACGAGCAGTACTTC.

The genes are TRBV27 and TRBJ1-2; 8 bases match TRBD1. Per the germline V gene, CDR1 is MNHEY and CDR2 is SMNVEV (reference sequence). The CDR3 spans 12 residues. J lost 3 bases, V lost 10 bases, and 4 bases had no gene match. In DNA, the CDR3 is TGTGCCACATCGACAGGGGACTATGGCTACACCTTC. It is translated as CATSTGDYGYTF.

The chain carries TRBV5-1 and TRBJ2-7, with D unclear. The CDR3 totals 13 residues. The germline gives CDR1 SGHRS, CDR2 YFSETQ. Trimming left V 0 bases short and J 6 bases short, with 10 bases between. The CDR3 sequence: CASSLGRKAEQYF. The CDR3, as DNA: TGCGCCAGCAGCTTGGGCCGAAAGGCCGAGCAGTACTTC.

The J gene is TRBJ2-7, the V gene TRBV11-2; TRBD1 matches 7 bases. CDR1 and CDR2 from the germline V gene are SGHAT and FQNNGV. V trimming: 3 bases; J trimming: 2 bases; junction bases outside the gene matches: 4. This CDR3 region has 14 residues. The CDR3 DNA reads as TGTGCCAGCAGCTTCGGGACAGTTGCCTACGAGCAGTACTTC. Translated, it gives CASSFGTVAYEQYF.

The chain couples TRBV29-1 to TRBJ1-4, with unresolved D. The length of the CDR3 is 13 residues. The V gene lost 7 bases and the J gene lost 0 bases, with 9 bases spanning the gap. Germline assignment: CDR1 SQVTM and CDR2 ANQGSEA. The CDR3 loop reads CSGKSATNEKLFF. CDR3 bases: TGCAGCGGGAAGAGTGCAACTAATGAAAAACTGTTTTTT.

Only one count was recorded for this clone. The chain is built from TRBV25-1 and TRBJ1-5, with D tentatively TRBD1 (5 bases). Germline V lookup: CDR1 MGHDK, CDR2 SYGVNS. V gave up 2 bases and J gave up 2 bases, with 10 bases separating them. The CDR3 is 15 amino acids. CDR3 residues: CASSEAGPGNQPQHF. In DNA, the CDR3 is TGTGCCAGCAGTGAAGCAGGGCCCGGCAATCAGCCCCAGCATTTT.

A remark on this clone: The sample carries other DNA sequences with the same CDR3. The genes are TRBV18 and TRBJ2-3; D uncertain. CDR3 length: 12 residues. Germline V lookup: CDR1 KGHSH, CDR2 LQKENI. V dropped 2 bases and J dropped 3 bases, with 3 bases sitting between them. As DNA, the CDR3 is TGTGCCAGCTCACCATCGACAGATACGCAGTATTTT. Encoded protein: CASSPSTDTQYF.

V usage is TRBV19 and J usage is TRBJ2-1; D gene unclear. Germline CDR1 is LNHDA and CDR2 is SQIVND (reference sequence). CDR3 length: 14 residues. V lost 7 bases, J lost 4 bases, and 14 bases lay in between. The DNA of the CDR3 is TGTGCCAGTAAAGTTCTCGTGGGGTACAATGAGCAGTTCTTC. It is translated as CASKVLVGYNEQFF.

This chain connects TRBV7-2 to TRBJ2-1; D is uncertain. Deletions cut 5 bases from V and 9 bases from J, with 23 bases between. Germline CDR1 reads SGHTA; CDR2 reads FQGNSA. The CDR3 totals 16 residues. The CDR3 sequence: CASSPLTVPRRSEQFF. The DNA of the CDR3 is TGTGCCAGCAGCCCGTTGACTGTGCCGCGTAGGAGTGAGCAGTTCTTC.

The sample holds one count of this clone. The CDR3 nucleotides read TGTGCCACCCAACTAGCGGGGCGCAATGAGCAGTTCTTC. It is translated as CATQLAGRNEQFF. The rearrangement joins TRBV6-5 to TRBJ2-1; TRBD2 agrees at 10 bases. V shed 10 bases and J 6 bases; nucleotides not matched to a gene: 6. CDR1 is MNHEY and CDR2 is SVGAGI in the germline V gene. The CDR3 has 13 residues.

This clone was detected only a few times. The chain links TRBV29-1 to TRBJ2-7; D perhaps matches TRBD1 (5 bases). This CDR3 contains 12 residues. Per germline, CDR1 SQVTM and CDR2 ANQGSEA. V lost 4 bases and J 3 bases, leaving 10 bases between the germline ends. The DNA for the CDR3 is TGCAGCGTTGGTTCAGGGATCTACGAGCAGTACTTC. The encoded protein is CSVGSGIYEQYF.

A single count supports this clone. The rearrangement links TRBV5-1 to TRBJ2-3; TRBD1 matches 9 bases. The ends lost 0 bases at V and 2 bases at J; junction bases unmatched: 10. Per germline, CDR1 SGHRS and CDR2 YFSETQ. The CDR3 loop spans 18 amino acids. As DNA, the CDR3 is TGCGCCAGCAGCTTGGATCCAATTACAGGGGGCGTCACAGATACGCAGTATTTT. As protein: CASSLDPITGGVTDTQYF.